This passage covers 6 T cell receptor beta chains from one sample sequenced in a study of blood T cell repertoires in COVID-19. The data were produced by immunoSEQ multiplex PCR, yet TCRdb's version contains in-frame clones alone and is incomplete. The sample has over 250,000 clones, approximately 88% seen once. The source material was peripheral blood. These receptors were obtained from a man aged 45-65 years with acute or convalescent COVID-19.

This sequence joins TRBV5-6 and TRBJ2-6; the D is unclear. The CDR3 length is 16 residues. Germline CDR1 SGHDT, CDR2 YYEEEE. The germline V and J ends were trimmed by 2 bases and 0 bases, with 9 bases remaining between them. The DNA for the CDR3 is TGTGCCAGCAGCTTAAGAGGAAACTCTGGGGCCAACGTCCTGACTTTC. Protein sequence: CASSLRGNSGANVLTF.

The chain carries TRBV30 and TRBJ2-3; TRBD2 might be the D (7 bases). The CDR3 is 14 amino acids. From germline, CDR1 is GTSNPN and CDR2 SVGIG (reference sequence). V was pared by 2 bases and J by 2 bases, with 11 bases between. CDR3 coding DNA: TGTGCCTGGAGTACGGCGGGGGCCACAGATACGCAGTATTTT. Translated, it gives CAWSTAGATDTQYF.

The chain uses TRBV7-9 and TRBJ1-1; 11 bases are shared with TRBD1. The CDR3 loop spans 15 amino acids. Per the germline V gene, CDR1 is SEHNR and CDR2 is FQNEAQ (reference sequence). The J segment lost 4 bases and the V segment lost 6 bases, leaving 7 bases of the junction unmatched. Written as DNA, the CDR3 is TGTGCCAGCAGTTCTGCCGGGACAGGGGGCACTGAAGCTTTCTTT. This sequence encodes CASSSAGTGGTEAFF.

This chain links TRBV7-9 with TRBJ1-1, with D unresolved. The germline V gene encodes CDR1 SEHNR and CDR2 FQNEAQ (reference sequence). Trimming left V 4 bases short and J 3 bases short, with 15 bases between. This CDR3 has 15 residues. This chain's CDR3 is CASSSSGRPHTEAFF. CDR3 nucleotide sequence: TGTGCCAGCAGCTCTTCCGGGAGGCCACACACTGAAGCTTTCTTT.

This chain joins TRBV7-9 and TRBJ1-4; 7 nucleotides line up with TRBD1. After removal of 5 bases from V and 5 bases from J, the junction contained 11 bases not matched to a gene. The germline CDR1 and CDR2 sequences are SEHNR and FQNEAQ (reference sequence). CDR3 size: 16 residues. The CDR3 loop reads CASSRLPTGWNEKLFF. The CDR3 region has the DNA TGTGCCAGCAGCCGCCTCCCGACAGGGTGGAATGAAAAACTGTTTTTT.

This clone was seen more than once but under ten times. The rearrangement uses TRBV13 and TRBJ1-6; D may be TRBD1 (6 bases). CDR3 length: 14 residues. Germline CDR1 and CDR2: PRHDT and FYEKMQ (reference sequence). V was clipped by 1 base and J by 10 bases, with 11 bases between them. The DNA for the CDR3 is TGTGCCAGCAGCTTAGACAGGGTGGGCTCACCCCTCCACTTT. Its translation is CASSLDRVGSPLHF. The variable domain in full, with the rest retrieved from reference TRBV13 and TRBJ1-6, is AAGVIQSPRHLIKEKRETATLKCYPIPRHDTVYWYQQGPGQDPQFLISFYEKMQSDKGSIPDRFSAQQFSDYHSELNMSSLELGDSALYFCASSLDRVGSPLHFGNGTRLTVT.